This T cell receptor beta chain was recovered during a study of blood T cell repertoires in COVID-19. As for the study in general: Acute-phase and convalescent COVID-19 samples originated in the United States, Italy and Spain.

Data came from immunoSEQ multiplex PCR; TCRdb stores just in-frame clones and leaves some out. The sample yields 72,000 or so clones, roughly 86% seen once. Germline CDR1 reads SNHLY; CDR2 reads FYNNEI. This CDR3 has 11 residues. V was clipped by 6 bases and J by 10 bases, with 12 bases between them. The sequence derives from a woman in her sixties with acute or convalescent COVID-19. The sequencing sample was made of peripheral blood. The chain is built from TRBV2 and TRBJ1-2; D gene unclear. For the CDR3, the DNA is TGTGCCAGCAGGGCAACAGCCGACTACACCTTC. Translated, it gives CASRATADYTF.